Following are 27 T cell receptor beta chains from one sample sequenced in a study of Tregs in tolerant kidney transplant recipients. These receptors lack a known antigen. Method: immunoSEQ multiplex PCR; TCRdb's copy keeps in-frame clones and lacks some. The sample lists approximately 2,000 clones; about half were seen once. The specimen was Tregs from blood cultured with allogeneic cells. These TCRs come from a human donor in good health.

V is TRBV6-4 and J is TRBJ1-5, with D perhaps TRBD1 (5 bases). The V end was cut by 3 bases, the J end by 6 bases, with 12 bases between. This CDR3 region has 14 residues. The germline V gene has CDR1 MRHNA and CDR2 SNTAGT. The CDR3 here is CASSEGQGGQPQHF. As DNA, the CDR3 is TGTGCCAGCAGTGAGGGGCAGGGAGGTCAGCCCCAGCATTTT.

V gene TRBV7-8 combines with J gene TRBJ1-2; unclear D gene. Germline V gene lookup returns CDR1 SGHVS and CDR2 FQNEAQ. V was cut by 6 bases and J by 4 bases, with 12 bases left in between. The CDR3 sequence is 13 residues long. Here the CDR3 reads CASSYPGIYGYTF. For the CDR3, the DNA is TGTGCCAGCAGTTATCCCGGGATCTATGGCTACACCTTC.

In this sample, this clone turned up once. V gene TRBV4-1 combines with J gene TRBJ2-3; the D gene is possibly TRBD2 (6 bases). Germline V gives CDR1 MGHRA, CDR2 YSYEKL. The V end lost 1 base, the J end lost 2 bases, and 16 bases lay between the germline ends. CDR3 size: 17 residues. CDR3 sequence (DNA): TGCGCCAGCAGCCAAGCTTTTAGTAGCGGATACACAGATACGCAGTATTTT. It translates to CASSQAFSSGYTDTQYF.

The chain recombines TRBV5-6 with TRBJ2-5; tentative D call: TRBD1 (6 bases). CDR3 size: 14 residues. V gave up 4 bases and J gave up 1 base, with 11 bases separating them. Germline V CDR1 and CDR2: SGHDT, YYEEEE. CDR3 sequence: CASSRSRGQETQYF. The CDR3 coding sequence is TGTGCCAGCAGCCGTTCCAGGGGCCAAGAGACCCAGTACTTC.

The rearrangement joins TRBV13 to TRBJ2-1; 10 nucleotides agree with TRBD2. The CDR3 covers 17 residues. V lost 4 bases, J lost 5 bases, and 11 bases stayed unmatched. Germline V gene data show CDR1 as PRHDT and CDR2 as FYEKMQ (reference sequence). The CDR3 DNA follows: TGTGCCAGCAGCTACCTAGCGGGGGCCTCTATACACAATGAGCAGTTCTTC. This encodes CASSYLAGASIHNEQFF.

The sample holds a few counts of this clone. This chain uses TRBV2 with TRBJ2-5; TRBD1 is a possible D gene (5 bases). This CDR3 has 13 residues. Germline lookup yields CDR1 SNHLY and CDR2 FYNNEI. V lost 6 bases and J 7 bases, leaving 15 bases between the germline ends. DNA for the CDR3: TGTGCCAGCAGCCCGACCTTAGGGGTGACCCAGTACTTC. It yields the protein CASSPTLGVTQYF.

V and J are TRBV7-9 and TRBJ1-6, with no clear D. The CDR3 sequence is 12 residues long. V was shortened by 10 bases and J by 7 bases, with 11 bases between the two germline ends. Germline-derived CDR1 and CDR2 are SEHNR and FQNEAQ (reference sequence). This chain's CDR3 is CAIPLRNSPLHF. The CDR3 nucleotides read TGTGCCATCCCCCTAAGGAATTCACCCCTCCACTTT. The whole variable domain, filled in from reference TRBV7-9 and TRBJ1-6, reads DTGVSQNPRHKITKRGQNVTFRCDPISEHNRLYWYRQTLGQGPEFLTYFQNEAQLEKSRLLSDRFSAERPKGSFSTLEIQRTEQGDSAMYLCAIPLRNSPLHFGNGTRLTVT.

The chain carries TRBV5-1 and TRBJ2-3; 7 bases align to TRBD2. J lost 0 bases, V lost 1 base, and 8 bases had no gene match. Germline CDR1 reads SGHRS; CDR2 reads YFSETQ. The CDR3 is made up of 17 amino acids. The CDR3 bases are TGCGCCAGCAGCTTGCCACGACGAGCGGGGAGCACAGATACGCAGTATTTT. It yields the protein CASSLPRRAGSTDTQYF.

This clone was recorded only once. The chain has TRBV5-1 and TRBJ2-2; 12 bases line up with TRBD1. From germline, CDR1 is SGHRS and CDR2 YFSETQ. J lost 7 bases, V lost 1 base, and 5 bases had no gene match. CDR3 length: 16 amino acids. CDR3 in DNA: TGCGCCAGCAGCTTGTGGGGACAGGGGGCTGGCGGGGAGCTGTTTTTT. Protein sequence: CASSLWGQGAGGELFF.

In its sample, this clone was seen a few times. The chain uses TRBV11-1 and TRBJ1-1, with TRBD1 identical over 8 bases. The CDR3 is 15 amino acids. V was pared by 5 bases and J by 4 bases, with 9 bases of the junction left unmatched. Germline-derived CDR1 and CDR2 are SGHAT and FQDESV (reference sequence). CDR3 loop: CASSPRTGMSTEAFF. The CDR3 DNA is TGTGCCAGCAGCCCCCGGACAGGGATGAGCACTGAAGCTTTCTTT.

The CDR3 DNA follows: TGTGCCAGCAGGAAATATAGCAATCAGCCCCAGCATTTT. Its protein product is CASRKYSNQPQHF. The rearrangement uses TRBV6-6 and TRBJ1-5; unclear D gene. CDR3 size: 13 residues. V was cut by 6 bases and J by 0 bases, with 6 bases left in between. Germline loops: CDR1 MNHNY, CDR2 SVGAGI (reference sequence).

On this clone: A read error may account for a junction end that differs from germline. This chain joins TRBV28 and TRBJ2-7; D is unclear. CDR1 and CDR2 from the germline V gene are MDHEN and SYDVKM. CDR3 length: 14 amino acids. The CDR3 here is CAGSLSGLLYEQYF. In DNA form, the CDR3 reads TGTGCCGGCAGTTTATCTGGGTTGTTATACGAGCAGTACTTC.

V and J are TRBV6-1 and TRBJ2-5; possibly TRBD1 for D (7 bases). The CDR3 loop spans 15 amino acids. With 3 bases removed from V and 4 bases from J, the gap between germline ends came to 15 bases. Germline V gives CDR1 MNHNS, CDR2 SASEGT. Here the CDR3 reads CASSDNRGLGETQYF. The CDR3 DNA sequence: TGTGCCAGCAGTGACAACAGGGGACTTGGAGAGACCCAGTACTTC.

Worth noting for this clone: A read error likely explains this, since a far larger clone differs by one base. V is TRBV1 and J is TRBJ2-1; TRBD2, the table's D call, was not compared with the DNA. TRBV1 is noted as a pseudogene. This CDR3 spans 19 amino acids. The CDR3 protein is CTSSQTRLAGGPSRNEQFF. CDR3 nucleotides: TGCACCAGCAGCCAAACCAGACTAGCGGGGGGGCCTTCTCGCAATGAGCAGTTCTTC.

This sequence joins TRBV6-5 and TRBJ1-2; D remains ambiguous. The germline V gene encodes CDR1 MNHEY and CDR2 SVGAGI. The CDR3 runs to 13 residues. Trimming removed 5 bases at V and 4 bases at J, with 11 bases between. CDR3 residues: CASSREALYGYTF. The CDR3, as DNA: TGTGCCAGCAGTAGGGAGGCCCTCTATGGCTACACCTTC.

The genes are TRBV5-6 and TRBJ2-7; TRBD2 matches 7 bases. The V segment lost 4 bases and the J segment 4 bases; nucleotides outside the gene matches: 5. CDR1 is SGHDT and CDR2 is YYEEEE in the germline V gene. The CDR3 spans 13 residues. The CDR3 DNA sequence: TGTGCCAGCAGCCCCGGACTAGGATACGAGCAGTACTTC. As protein: CASSPGLGYEQYF.

Relative to its sample, this clone is large. The V and J genes are TRBV6-1 and TRBJ2-3; D gene ambiguous. Germline-derived CDR1 and CDR2 are MNHNS and SASEGT. The CDR3 extends over 13 amino acids. V was trimmed by 4 bases and J by 5 bases, leaving 10 bases between them. The CDR3 loop reads CASSGPDRDTQYF. CDR3 DNA sequence: TGTGCCAGCAGTGGACCAGATAGAGATACGCAGTATTTT.

This clone qualifies as large. The genes are TRBV18 and TRBJ2-1, with 8 bases matching TRBD1. This CDR3 is built from 16 residues. Unmatched junction bases numbered 14, after V lost 6 bases and J lost 7 bases. Germline V lookup: CDR1 KGHSH, CDR2 LQKENI. For the CDR3, the DNA is TGTGCCAGCTCCACGAGGGCAGGGGGCAGGTATAATGAGCAGTTCTTC. Its translation is CASSTRAGGRYNEQFF.

The gene calls are TRBV7-8 and TRBJ2-1; weak D call: TRBD2 (5 bases). Germline V gene sequence: CDR1 SGHVS, CDR2 FQNEAQ. The CDR3 is 14 amino acids. V was pared by 3 bases and J by 5 bases, with 11 bases between. CDR3 in DNA: TGTGCCAGCAGCTTTGGACGGGGAAACAATGAGCAGTTCTTC. This translates into CASSFGRGNNEQFF. The full variable domain, completed using reference TRBV7-8 and TRBJ2-1, is GAGVSQSPRYKVAKRGQDVALRCDPISGHVSLFWYQQALGQGPEFLTYFQNEAQLDKSGLPSDRFFAERPEGSVSTLKIQRTQQEDSAVYLCASSFGRGNNEQFFGPGTRLTVL.

This clone has more than one count but fewer than ten. The chain is built from TRBV6-6 and TRBJ2-7; D tentatively fits TRBD1 or TRBD2 (5 bases each). The CDR3 consists of 12 residues. Germline V gene sequence: CDR1 MNHNY, CDR2 SVGAGI (reference sequence). The V gene lost 4 bases and the J gene lost 6 bases, with 10 bases spanning the gap. The CDR3 nucleotides read TGTGCCAGCAGTTTCGGGACGGGCGAGCAGTACTTC. The encoded protein is CASSFGTGEQYF.

This clone is classed as medium-sized. The chain employs TRBV7-8 and TRBJ2-7; D is possibly TRBD2 (5 bases). The CDR3 totals 15 residues. Germline V lookup: CDR1 SGHVS, CDR2 FQNEAQ. The V gene lost 5 bases and the J gene lost 6 bases, with 20 bases spanning the gap. The CDR3 coding sequence is TGTGCCAGCAGCCTCGGACGGAGGCCCACTTTCGAGCAGTACTTC. This sequence encodes CASSLGRRPTFEQYF.

Here the CDR3 DNA reads TGTGCCAGCAGTGGCGGGGGCGGCTACACCTTC. Translating gives CASSGGGGYTF. V and J are TRBV6-1 and TRBJ1-2; TRBD1 is a possible D gene (6 bases). The V end lost 4 bases, the J end lost 8 bases, and 8 bases lay between the germline ends. The germline V gene encodes CDR1 MNHNS and CDR2 SASEGT. The CDR3 contains 11 residues.

V gene TRBV6-6 combines with J gene TRBJ2-3; D not resolved. Germline values: CDR1 MNHNY, CDR2 SVGAGI (reference sequence). CDR3 length: 11 amino acids. Trimming took off 6 bases at V and 4 bases at J, with 5 bases between the two ends. In nucleotides, the CDR3 is TGTGCCAGCAGGACGCCAGATACGCAGTATTTT. The encoded protein is CASRTPDTQYF.

With respect to this clone: An end of the junction does not agree with germline; a read error may underlie this. For the CDR3, the DNA is TGTGCCAGCAGCCCACAGGGGGGTACTAACTATGGCTACACCTTC. This translates into CASSPQGGTNYGYTF. The chain carries TRBV4-1 and TRBJ1-2; TRBD1 agrees at 8 bases. The CDR3 extends over 15 amino acids. The germline CDR1 and CDR2 sequences are MGHRA and YSYEKL.

This clone is deemed medium-sized. J is TRBJ2-3 and V is TRBV2; TRBD2 matches 12 bases. CDR1 is SNHLY and CDR2 is FYNNEI in the germline V gene. This CDR3 region has 17 residues. The trim removed 7 bases at V and 8 bases at J, leaving 16 bases unmatched. Here the CDR3 reads CASTLIALAGGTGTQYF. The CDR3 bases are TGTGCCAGCACCCTAATTGCTCTAGCGGGAGGGACCGGTACGCAGTATTTT.

This chain uses TRBV5-6 with TRBJ1-1, with D unresolved. The CDR3 is made up of 13 amino acids. The V and J ends lost 1 base and 2 bases respectively, with 6 bases between them. Germline V gene sequence: CDR1 SGHDT, CDR2 YYEEEE. The CDR3 reads CASSLTPNTEAFF. Written as DNA, the CDR3 is TGTGCCAGCAGCTTGACACCTAACACTGAAGCTTTCTTT. Looking up the rest from reference TRBV5-6 and TRBJ1-1 gives the full variable domain: DAGVTQSPTHLIKTRGQQVTLRCSPKSGHDTVSWYQQALGQGPQFIFQYYEEEERQRGNFPDRFSGHQFPNYSSELNVNALLLGDSALYLCASSLTPNTEAFFGQGTRLTVV.

The chain recombines TRBV30 with TRBJ2-2, with unresolved D. Trimming shortened V by 1 base and J by 6 bases, and 3 bases separated the two germline ends. The CDR3 length is 11 residues. Germline V gene data show CDR1 as GTSNPN and CDR2 as SVGIG (reference sequence). CDR3 nucleotides: TGTGCCTGGAGTGGGTCCGGGGAGCTGTTTTTT. It yields the protein CAWSGSGELFF.